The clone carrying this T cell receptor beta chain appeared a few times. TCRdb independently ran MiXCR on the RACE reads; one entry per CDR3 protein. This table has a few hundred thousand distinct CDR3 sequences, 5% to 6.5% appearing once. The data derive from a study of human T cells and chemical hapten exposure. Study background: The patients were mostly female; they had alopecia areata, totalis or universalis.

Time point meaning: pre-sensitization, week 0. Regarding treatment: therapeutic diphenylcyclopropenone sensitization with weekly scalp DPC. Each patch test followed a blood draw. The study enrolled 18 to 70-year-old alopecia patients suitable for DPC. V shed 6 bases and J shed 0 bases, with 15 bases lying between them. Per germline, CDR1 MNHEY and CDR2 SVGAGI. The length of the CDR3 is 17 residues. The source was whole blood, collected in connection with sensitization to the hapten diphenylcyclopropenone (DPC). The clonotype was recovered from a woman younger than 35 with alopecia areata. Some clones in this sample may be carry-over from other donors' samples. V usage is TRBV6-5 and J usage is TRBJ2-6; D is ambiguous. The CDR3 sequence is CASSQSYMYSGANVLTF. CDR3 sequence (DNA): TGTGCCAGCAGCCAATCGTACATGTACTCTGGGGCCAACGTCCTGACTTTC.